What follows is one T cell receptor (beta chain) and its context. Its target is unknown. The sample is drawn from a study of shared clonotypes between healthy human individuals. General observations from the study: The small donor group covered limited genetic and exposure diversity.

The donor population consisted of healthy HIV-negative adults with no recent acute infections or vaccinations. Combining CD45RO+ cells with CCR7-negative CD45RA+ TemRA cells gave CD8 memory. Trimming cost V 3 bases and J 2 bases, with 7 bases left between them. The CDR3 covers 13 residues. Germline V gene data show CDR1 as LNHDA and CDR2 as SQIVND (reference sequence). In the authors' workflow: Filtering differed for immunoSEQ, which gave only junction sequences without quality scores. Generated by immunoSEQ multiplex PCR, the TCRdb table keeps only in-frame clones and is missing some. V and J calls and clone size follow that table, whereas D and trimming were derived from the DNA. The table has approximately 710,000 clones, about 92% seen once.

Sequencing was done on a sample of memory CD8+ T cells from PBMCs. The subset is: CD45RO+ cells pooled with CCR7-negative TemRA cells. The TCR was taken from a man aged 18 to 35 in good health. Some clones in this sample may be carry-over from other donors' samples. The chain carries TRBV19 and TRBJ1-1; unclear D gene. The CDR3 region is CASSIYGNTEAFF. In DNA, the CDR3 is TGTGCCAGTAGTATTTACGGTAACACTGAAGCTTTCTTT.